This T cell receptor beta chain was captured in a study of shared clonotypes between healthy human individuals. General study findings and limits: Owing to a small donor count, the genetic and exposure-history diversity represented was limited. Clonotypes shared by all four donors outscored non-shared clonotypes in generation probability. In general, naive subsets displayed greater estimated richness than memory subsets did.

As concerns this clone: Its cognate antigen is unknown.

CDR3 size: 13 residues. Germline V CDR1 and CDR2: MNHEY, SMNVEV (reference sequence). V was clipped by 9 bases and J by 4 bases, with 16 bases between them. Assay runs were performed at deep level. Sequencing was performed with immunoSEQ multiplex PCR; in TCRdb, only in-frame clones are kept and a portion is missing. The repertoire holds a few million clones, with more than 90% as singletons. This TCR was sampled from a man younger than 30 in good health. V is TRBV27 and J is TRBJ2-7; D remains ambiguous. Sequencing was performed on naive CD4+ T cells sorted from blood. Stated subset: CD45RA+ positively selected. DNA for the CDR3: TGTGCCAGTAGCACTGACGGCTGGTACGAGCAGTACTTC. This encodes CASSTDGWYEQYF.